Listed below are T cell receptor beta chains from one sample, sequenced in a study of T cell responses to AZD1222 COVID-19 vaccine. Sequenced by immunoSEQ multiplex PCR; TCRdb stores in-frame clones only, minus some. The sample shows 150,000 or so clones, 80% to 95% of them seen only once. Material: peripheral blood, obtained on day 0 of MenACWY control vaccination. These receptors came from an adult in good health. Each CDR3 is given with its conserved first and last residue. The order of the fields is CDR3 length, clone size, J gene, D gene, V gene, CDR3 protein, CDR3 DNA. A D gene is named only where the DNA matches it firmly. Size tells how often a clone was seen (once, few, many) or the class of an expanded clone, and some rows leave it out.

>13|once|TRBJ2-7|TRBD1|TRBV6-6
CASSPTGQYEQYF
TGTGCCAGCAGTCCGACAGGGCAATACGAGCAGTACTTC
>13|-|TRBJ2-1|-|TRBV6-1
CASTQGPYNEQFF
TGTGCCAGCACCCAGGGTCCCTACAATGAGCAGTTCTTC
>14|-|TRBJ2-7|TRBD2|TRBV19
CASSREGATYEQYF
TGTGCCAGTAGTAGGGAGGGAGCAACGTACGAGCAGTACTTC
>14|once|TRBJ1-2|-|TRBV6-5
CASSTRTENYGYTF
TGTGCCAGCAGTACGAGGACGGAGAACTATGGCTACACCTTC
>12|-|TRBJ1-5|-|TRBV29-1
CSVGGGNQPQHF
TGCAGCGTTGGGGGCGGCAATCAGCCCCAGCATTTT
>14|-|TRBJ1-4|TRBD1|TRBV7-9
CASRPGTGVEKLFF
TGTGCCAGCAGGCCCGGGACAGGGGTGGAAAAACTGTTTTTT
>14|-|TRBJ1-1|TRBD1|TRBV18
CASSQGQGNTEAFF
TGTGCCAGCTCACAGGGACAGGGTAACACTGAAGCTTTCTTT
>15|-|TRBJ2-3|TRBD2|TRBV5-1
CASSSGTRKADTQYF
TGCGCCAGCAGCTCAGGGACTAGAAAAGCAGATACGCAGTATTTT
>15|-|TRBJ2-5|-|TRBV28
CASTQLGAGGKTQYF
TGTGCCAGCACCCAACTCGGCGCGGGTGGAAAGACCCAGTACTTC
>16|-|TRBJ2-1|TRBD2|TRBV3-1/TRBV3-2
CASSLGLAGGYNEQFF
TGTGCCAGCAGCCTCGGACTAGCGGGGGGCTACAATGAGCAGTTCTTC
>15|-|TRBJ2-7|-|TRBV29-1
CSVEGSAASSYEQYF
TGCAGCGTTGAAGGATCAGCAGCGAGCTCCTACGAGCAGTACTTC
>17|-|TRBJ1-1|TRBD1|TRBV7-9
CASSLTGGLVLSTEAFF
TGTGCCAGCAGCTTAACAGGGGGTTTGGTTTTAAGCACTGAAGCTTTCTTT
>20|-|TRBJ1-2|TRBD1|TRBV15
CATSRPPQGLEEPINYGYTF
TGTGCCACCAGCAGACCCCCACAGGGGTTAGAGGAGCCGATTAACTATGGCTACACCTTC
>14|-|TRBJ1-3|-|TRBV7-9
CASGRSSSGNTIYF
TGTGCCAGCGGGAGGTCGAGCTCTGGAAACACCATATATTTT
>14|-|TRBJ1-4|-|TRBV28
CATTGVGLGEKLFF
TGTGCCACCACGGGGGTGGGACTCGGTGAAAAACTGTTTTTT
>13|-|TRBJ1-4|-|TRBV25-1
CASSALSTEKLFF
TGTGCCAGCAGTGCCCTTTCAACTGAAAAACTGTTTTTT
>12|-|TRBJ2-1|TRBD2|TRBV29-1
CSVRLAGDEQFF
TGCAGCGTTCGACTAGCTGGGGATGAGCAGTTCTTC
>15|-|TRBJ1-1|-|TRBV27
CASSLSLSLNTEAFF
TGTGCCAGCAGTTTATCTCTCAGCCTGAACACTGAAGCTTTCTTT
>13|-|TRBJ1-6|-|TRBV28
CASSPRNNSPLHF
TGTGCCAGCAGTCCCCGCAATAATTCACCCCTCCACTTT
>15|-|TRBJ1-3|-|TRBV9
CASSGQGLHGNTIYF
TGTGCCAGCAGCGGTCAGGGCCTGCATGGAAACACCATATATTTT
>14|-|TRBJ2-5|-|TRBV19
CASSIVGGVGTQYF
TGTGCCAGTAGTATAGTCGGCGGCGTGGGGACCCAGTACTTC
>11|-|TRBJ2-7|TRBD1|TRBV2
CASTTGGEQYF
TGTGCCAGCACAACAGGGGGGGAGCAGTACTTC
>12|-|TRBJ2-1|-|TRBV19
CASSYQDNEQFF
TGTGCCAGTAGTTACCAAGACAATGAGCAGTTCTTC
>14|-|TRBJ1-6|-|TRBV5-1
CASSWGSPGSPLHF
TGCGCCAGCAGCTGGGGATCACCGGGATCACCCCTCCACTTT
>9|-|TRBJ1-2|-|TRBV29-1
CSPIGGYTF
TGCAGCCCGATCGGAGGCTACACCTTC
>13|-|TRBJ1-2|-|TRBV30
CAWQMTGRGGYTF
TGTGCCTGGCAAATGACAGGAAGGGGTGGCTACACCTTC
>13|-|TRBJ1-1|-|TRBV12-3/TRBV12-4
CASSNRYGTEAFF
TGTGCCAGCAGTAACAGATACGGGACTGAAGCTTTCTTT
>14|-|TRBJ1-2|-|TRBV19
CASSIFGKGYGYTF
TGTGCCAGTAGTATCTTTGGAAAGGGCTATGGCTACACCTTC
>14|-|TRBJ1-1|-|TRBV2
CASSVGPMNTEAFF
TGTGCCAGCAGCGTCGGACCGATGAACACTGAAGCTTTCTTT
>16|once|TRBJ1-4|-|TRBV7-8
CASRPVGGGSNEKLFF
TGTGCCAGCAGGCCCGTTGGGGGGGGCTCTAATGAAAAACTGTTTTTT
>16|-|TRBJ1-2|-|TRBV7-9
CASSFLLQRRNYGYTF
TGTGCCAGCAGCTTTTTGTTACAGAGACGCAACTATGGCTACACCTTC
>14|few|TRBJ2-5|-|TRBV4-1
CASSQDLGGRTQYF
TGCGCCAGCAGCCAAGATCTAGGGGGACGGACCCAGTACTTC
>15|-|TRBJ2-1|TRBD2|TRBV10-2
CASSALAGGVGRQFF
TGCGCCAGCAGTGCCCTAGCGGGGGGGGTTGGGAGGCAGTTCTTC
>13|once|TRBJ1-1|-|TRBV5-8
CASSLIRNTEAFF
TGTGCCAGCAGCTTGATCAGAAACACTGAAGCTTTCTTT
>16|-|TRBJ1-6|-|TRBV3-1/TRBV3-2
CASSQGNGAYNSPLHF
TGTGCCAGCAGCCAGGGAAATGGCGCCTATAATTCACCCCTCCACTTT
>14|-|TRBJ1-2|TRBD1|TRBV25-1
CASSGRDSLGGYTF
TGTGCCAGCAGTGGGAGGGACAGTTTGGGAGGCTACACCTTC
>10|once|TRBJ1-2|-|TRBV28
CASMGYGYTF
TGTGCCAGCATGGGCTATGGCTACACCTTC
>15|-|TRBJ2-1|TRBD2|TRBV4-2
CASSRGLAGVSEQFF
TGTGCCAGCAGCCGTGGGTTAGCGGGAGTAAGTGAGCAGTTCTTC
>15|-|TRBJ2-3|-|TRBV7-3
CASSQAGQSTDTQYF
TGTGCCAGCAGCCAGGCGGGACAGAGCACAGATACGCAGTATTTT
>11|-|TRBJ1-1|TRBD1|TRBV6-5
CASSTTGLAFF
TGTGCCAGCAGTACGACAGGGTTGGCTTTCTTT
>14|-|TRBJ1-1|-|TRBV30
CAWKAGRMNTEAFF
TGTGCCTGGAAGGCCGGCAGGATGAACACTGAAGCTTTCTTT
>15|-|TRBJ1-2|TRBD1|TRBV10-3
CAISASTGDPYGYTF
TGTGCCATCAGCGCTTCGACAGGGGATCCCTATGGCTACACCTTC
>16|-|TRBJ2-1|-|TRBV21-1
CASTRGGGQGLNEQFF
TGTGCCAGCACCCGAGGTGGGGGACAGGGCCTCAATGAGCAGTTCTTC
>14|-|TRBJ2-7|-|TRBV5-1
CASSLRQGSYEQYF
TGCGCCAGCAGCTTGAGGCAGGGCTCCTACGAGCAGTACTTC
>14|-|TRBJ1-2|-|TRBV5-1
CASSPGTPNYGYTF
TGCGCCAGCAGCCCTGGGACACCAAACTATGGCTACACCTTC
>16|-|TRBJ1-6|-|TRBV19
CASTPSPAGWNSPLHF
TGTGCCAGTACCCCTTCCCCGGCAGGGTGGAATTCACCCCTCCACTTT
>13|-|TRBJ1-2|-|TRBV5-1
CASSLVTATGYTF
TGCGCCAGCAGCTTGGTGACAGCCACTGGCTACACCTTC
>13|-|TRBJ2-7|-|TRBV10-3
CAISDNPGYEQYF
TGTGCCATCAGTGATAACCCTGGCTACGAGCAGTACTTC
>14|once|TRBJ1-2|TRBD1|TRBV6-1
CASSDRDRYYGYTF
TGTGCCAGCAGTGACCGGGACAGATACTATGGCTACACCTTC
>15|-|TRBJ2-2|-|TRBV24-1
CATSDLGQSIGELFF
TGTGCCACCAGTGATTTAGGACAGAGCATCGGGGAGCTGTTTTTT
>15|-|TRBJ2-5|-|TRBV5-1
CASSLSGVGPETQYF
TGCGCCAGCAGCTTATCGGGAGTGGGTCCGGAGACCCAGTACTTC
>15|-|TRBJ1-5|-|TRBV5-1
CASSLAGQHNQPQHF
TGCGCCAGCAGCTTGGCGGGGCAACACAATCAGCCCCAGCATTTT
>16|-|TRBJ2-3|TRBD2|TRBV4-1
CASSPGIAGATDTQYF
TGCGCCAGCAGCCCGGGCATAGCGGGTGCCACAGATACGCAGTATTTT
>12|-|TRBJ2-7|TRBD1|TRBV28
CASSRTGTEQYF
TGTGCCAGCAGCCGGACAGGGACCGAGCAGTACTTC